This T cell receptor (beta chain) was retrieved from a study of T cell responses to AZD1222 COVID-19 vaccine. Study results and limitations: CD4 TCRs covered the whole spike, strongest at regions 160-218 and 743-854. The sample set comprised mostly white British donors with more females, and clonal diversity was possibly underestimated. The number of AZD1222 recipients seropositive at baseline was only 5 to 7. Repertoires in all cases were sampled only once the peak T cell response had passed.

Worth noting for this clone: Its antigen remains unknown.

TCRdb's table, derived via immunoSEQ multiplex PCR, lists solely in-frame clones and lacks some. The repertoire has about 190,000 clones, about 94% of them found once; the top ten carry over 7.5%. The receptor was isolated from an adult in good health. The sequencing used peripheral blood, collected on day 0 of AZD1222 vaccination.

This chain's CDR3 is CASSPQLGYEQYF. CDR3 sequence (DNA): TGCGCCAGCAGCCCCCAGTTGGGCTACGAGCAGTACTTC. This chain connects TRBV4-1 to TRBJ2-7; no clear D gene. V was clipped by 4 bases and J by 3 bases, with 10 bases between them. The CDR3 runs 13 residues. The germline V gene has CDR1 MGHRA and CDR2 YSYEKL.